These T cell receptor beta chains were read from a single sample in a study of beta chain features in type 1 diabetes. Sequencing was performed with immunoSEQ multiplex PCR; in TCRdb, only in-frame clones are kept and a portion is missing. Altogether more than 130,000 clones are present, 6.9% being singletons, with the ten largest covering 1.3% to 1.5%. Sample: central memory CD4+ T cells from blood. These receptors all come from a woman under 40 in good health. CDR3s leave out the opening cysteine and the closing phenylalanine or tryptophan.

j_call: TRBJ1-2
v_call: TRBV27
cdr3_aa: ASSPVGSYGYT

j_call: TRBJ2-3
v_call: TRBV4-3
cdr3_aa: ASSQERLASEDTQY

j_call: TRBJ2-7
v_call: TRBV28
cdr3_aa: ASSFLPGKAYEQY

j_call: TRBJ1-1
v_call: TRBV10-3
cdr3_aa: AISHQDSRPEAF

j_call: TRBJ2-7
v_call: TRBV2
cdr3_aa: ASSEQGLPYEQY

j_call: TRBJ1-2
v_call: TRBV6-4
cdr3_aa: ASRPGQGGYGYT

j_call: TRBJ2-6
v_call: TRBV19
cdr3_aa: ASSISTGTSGANVLT

j_call: TRBJ2-7
v_call: TRBV28
cdr3_aa: ASSLVPGQGGSYEQY

j_call: TRBJ2-3
v_call: TRBV6-6
cdr3_aa: ASSYRSGYTDTQY

j_call: TRBJ2-2
v_call: TRBV10-3
cdr3_aa: AISRELAGGSGELF

j_call: TRBJ2-7
v_call: TRBV6-1
cdr3_aa: ASVDRAFSYEQY

j_call: TRBJ2-7
v_call: TRBV2
cdr3_aa: ASSLAGVEQY

j_call: TRBJ1-5
v_call: TRBV29-1
cdr3_aa: SVQQGANQPQH

j_call: TRBJ1-1
v_call: TRBV27
cdr3_aa: ASSLEGQGYTEAF

j_call: TRBJ2-5
v_call: TRBV19
cdr3_aa: ASSHRDTRYQETQY

j_call: TRBJ2-5
v_call: TRBV20-1
cdr3_aa: SARSGEQY

j_call: TRBJ1-2
v_call: TRBV19
cdr3_aa: ASNTAGGIYGYT

j_call: TRBJ1-4
v_call: TRBV7-3
cdr3_aa: ASSLPTGGRTTNEKLF

j_call: TRBJ1-1
v_call: TRBV7-3
cdr3_aa: ASSSQGGSPNTEAF

j_call: TRBJ2-6
v_call: TRBV19
cdr3_aa: ASSYRGSGANVLT

j_call: TRBJ1-2
v_call: TRBV21-1
cdr3_aa: ASSFLYYGYT

j_call: TRBJ2-1
v_call: TRBV5-6
cdr3_aa: ASSSGLAGFREQF